Listed here are 25 T cell receptor beta chains from one sample, sequenced in a study of molecular identifiers for immune sequencing clone quantification. TCRdb re-called the PCR reads with MiXCR, one entry per CDR3 protein. This table holds about 320,000 distinct CDR3 sequences, 24% found once. Sequenced sample: naive CD8+ T cells from blood, with Jurkat cell RNA spiked in. The subset: FACS-sorted CD8+CD4-CCR7+CD45RA+ naive T cells. The receptors were gathered from a human donor in good health. Some libraries in this study had Jurkat cell RNA spiked in.

V gene TRBV3-1 combines with J gene TRBJ2-2, with D uncertain. V was trimmed by 0 bases and J by 4 bases, leaving 21 bases between them. Germline loops: CDR1 LGHDT, CDR2 YNNKEL (reference sequence). CDR3 size: 19 residues. The CDR3 protein is CASSQDALRKPRRTGELFF. The CDR3 region has the DNA TGTGCCAGCAGCCAAGATGCACTGCGTAAGCCCCGGCGCACCGGGGAGCTGTTTTTT.

This clonotype occurred many times. The rearrangement links TRBV6-2 or TRBV6-3 to TRBJ1-1, with D possibly being TRBD1 (6 bases). The germline V and J ends were trimmed by 6 bases and 1 base, with 9 bases remaining between them. The germline V gene encodes CDR1 MNHEY and CDR2 SVGEGT. This CDR3 is built from 13 residues. Here the CDR3 DNA reads TGTGCCAGCAGACAACAGGGGAACACTGAAGCTTTCTTT. As protein: CASRQQGNTEAFF.

About this clonotype: This may arise from a read error, as a much more abundant clone is one base away. V gene TRBV7-9 combines with J gene TRBJ2-1; the match to TRBD1 covers 7 bases. This CDR3 contains 15 residues. Germline V gene sequence: CDR1 SEHNR, CDR2 FQNEAQ (reference sequence). The CDR3 loop is CASSPTGSSYDEQFF. CDR3 sequence (DNA): TGTGCCAGCAGCCCGACAGGGAGCTCCTACGATGAGCAGTTCTTC. The variable domain in full, completed from reference TRBV7-9 and TRBJ2-1, reads DTGVSQNPRHKITKRGQNVTFRCDPISEHNRLYWYRQTLGQGPEFLTYFQNEAQLEKSRLLSDRFSAERPKGSFSTLEIQRTEQGDSAMYLCASSPTGSSYDEQFFGPGTRLTVL.

The CDR3 coding sequence is TGCAGTGCTCCACTAGCCTACGAGCAGTACTTC. Translation gives CSAPLAYEQYF. V gene TRBV20-1 combines with J gene TRBJ2-7, with a weak D call TRBD2 (5 bases). Trimming removed 5 bases from V and 2 bases from J, with 7 bases in between. Germline CDR1 DFQATT, CDR2 SNEGSKA (reference sequence). This CDR3 has 11 amino acids.

About this clonotype: A much larger clone differs by one base, so this may be a read error. The V gene is TRBV9, the J gene TRBJ2-7; maybe TRBD1 (5 bases). V lost 0 bases, J lost 2 bases, and 9 bases lay in between. CDR1 and CDR2 from the germline V gene are SGDLS and YYNGEE. This CDR3 region has 14 residues. As DNA, the CDR3 is TGTGCCAGCAGCGTAGCGGACAATCCCTACGAGCAGTACTTC. It specifies CASSVADNPYEQYF. The whole variable domain, filled in from reference TRBV9 and TRBJ2-7, reads DSGVTQTPKHLITATGQRVTLRCSPRSGDLSVYWYQQSLDQGLQFLIQYYNGEERAKGNILERFSAQQFPDLHSELNLSSLELGDSALYFCASSVADNPYEQYFGPGTRLTVT.

Of note for this clonotype: The conserved phenylalanine or tryptophan normally closing the CDR3 is absent here, so this likely arose from a read error. This chain links TRBV4-2 with TRBJ1-5, with no clear D. The V gene's germline CDR1 is LGHNA and CDR2 YNFKEQ. CDR3 length: 13 amino acids. V lost 1 base to trimming and J lost 12 bases, with 13 bases between them. The CDR3 sequence is CASSQVLGRVQHL. The DNA of the CDR3 is TGTGCCAGCAGCCAAGTGCTTGGGCGCGTCCAGCATCTT.

Many counts were recorded for this clonotype. The gene calls are TRBV13 and TRBJ2-3, with D hard to call. The CDR3 loop spans 14 amino acids. Trimming shortened V by 1 base and J by 2 bases, and 7 bases separated the two germline ends. Looked up from germline, CDR1 is PRHDT and CDR2 is FYEKMQ (reference sequence). CDR3 sequence (DNA): TGTGCCAGCAGCTTAGCCTACGACACAGATACGCAGTATTTT. Amino acid sequence: CASSLAYDTDTQYF.

This clonotype was counted only a few times. The chain employs TRBV15 and TRBJ1-1; the D gene is possibly TRBD1 (6 bases). This CDR3 has 14 amino acids. Trimming cost V 4 bases and J 4 bases, with 13 bases left between them. From germline, CDR1 is LNHNV and CDR2 YYDKDF (reference sequence). CDR3 in amino acids: CATSTTTQGTEAFF. CDR3 coding DNA: TGTGCCACCAGCACCACAACACAGGGCACTGAAGCTTTCTTT.

Many counts were recorded for this clonotype. V gene TRBV5-1 combines with J gene TRBJ2-6, with unresolved D. The CDR3 consists of 17 residues. The germline gives CDR1 SGHRS, CDR2 YFSETQ. The V gene lost 0 bases and the J gene lost 2 bases, with 12 bases spanning the gap. The CDR3 bases are TGCGCCAGCAGCTTGGATCTTGCGATCGCTGGGGCCAACGTCCTGACTTTC. Its translation is CASSLDLAIAGANVLTF.

This clonotype came up many times. The CDR3 protein is CASSRSYEQYF. The CDR3 DNA reads as TGTGCCAGCAGCCGAAGTTACGAGCAGTACTTC. The chain combines TRBV7-9 with TRBJ2-7; D gene ambiguous. There are 11 residues in the CDR3. V was shortened by 5 bases and J by 4 bases, with 6 bases between the two germline ends. Germline V gene data show CDR1 as SEHNR and CDR2 as FQNEAQ (reference sequence).

The V call is TRBV12-3 or TRBV12-4, the J call TRBJ2-6; D remains unclear. This CDR3 region has 17 residues. V was pared by 4 bases and J by 0 bases, with 13 bases between. The CDR3: CASSSPYGRSGANVLTF. CDR3 bases: TGTGCCAGCAGTTCCCCTTACGGGCGCTCTGGGGCCAACGTCCTGACTTTC.

With respect to this clonotype: Being one base from a much bigger clone, this may be a read error. This chain connects TRBV5-1 to TRBJ1-1; 8 bases agree with TRBD1. The CDR3 length is 17 residues. Per the germline V gene, CDR1 is SGHRS and CDR2 is YFSETQ. V was clipped by 1 base and J by 8 bases; unmatched bases: 16. The CDR3 coding sequence is TGCGCCAGCAGCTTGTTCGTTACGGGAGACAGGGGCGCCGAAGCTTTCTTT. Translated: CASSLFVTGDRGAEAFF. The whole variable domain, filled in from reference TRBV5-1 and TRBJ1-1, reads KAGVTQTPRYLIKTRGQQVTLSCSPISGHRSVSWYQQTPGQGLQFLFEYFSETQRNKGNFPGRFSGRQFSNSRSEMNVSTLELGDSALYLCASSLFVTGDRGAEAFFGQGTRLTVV.

Many counts were recorded for this clonotype. This chain uses TRBV5-1 with TRBJ1-1; D might be TRBD1 (5 bases). Between the trimmed V and J ends, which lost 8 bases and 0 bases, there was a span of 11 bases. The germline V gene has CDR1 SGHRS and CDR2 YFSETQ. The CDR3 loop spans 13 amino acids. Here the CDR3 reads CASRGVMNTEAFF. The CDR3 DNA reads as TGCGCCAGTCGGGGGGTTATGAACACTGAAGCTTTCTTT.

This clonotype was recorded many times. This chain connects TRBV6-6 to TRBJ2-3; the D is unclear. Germline assignment: CDR1 MNHNY and CDR2 SVGAGI (reference sequence). V was clipped by 5 bases and J by 1 base, with 10 bases between them. The CDR3 totals 14 residues. CDR3 nucleotides: TGTGCCAGCAGTCCTCCCCGGGGCACAGATACGCAGTATTTT. Translating gives CASSPPRGTDTQYF.

The V call is TRBV6-2 or TRBV6-3, the J call TRBJ1-5; D gene ambiguous. The CDR3 spans 17 residues. Per germline, CDR1 MNHEY and CDR2 SVGEGT. V lost 6 bases and J 3 bases, leaving 21 bases between the germline ends. CDR3 residues: CASRTPDLVGNNQPQHF. DNA for the CDR3: TGTGCCAGCAGGACGCCAGACTTGGTCGGGAACAATCAGCCCCAGCATTTT.

The table lists this clonotype with many counts. The V call is TRBV4-1, the J call TRBJ2-5; 10 bases match TRBD2. CDR1 MGHRA and CDR2 YSYEKL come from the germline V gene. Trimming cost V 2 bases and J 2 bases; bases outside gene matches: 5. The CDR3 extends over 16 amino acids. CDR3 region: CASSQTLAGVQETQYF. CDR3 nucleotide sequence: TGCGCCAGCAGCCAAACCCTAGCGGGGGTACAAGAGACCCAGTACTTC.

V gene TRBV30 combines with J gene TRBJ2-7; a weak D match, TRBD1 (5 bases). Per germline, CDR1 GTSNPN and CDR2 SVGIG (reference sequence). This CDR3 region has 12 residues. V shed 4 bases and J shed 1 base, with 8 bases lying between them. The CDR3 region is CAWTGLSYEQYF. CDR3 nucleotides: TGTGCCTGGACAGGGTTGTCCTACGAGCAGTACTTC.

This clonotype was observed many times. This chain uses TRBV7-2 with TRBJ2-3; 11 bases map to TRBD2. Germline V gene lookup returns CDR1 SGHTA and CDR2 FQGNSA. Germline trimming cut 3 bases from V and 3 bases from J; bases unmatched to any gene: 5. This CDR3 spans 16 amino acids. The CDR3 is CASSLTSGDPTDTQYF. CDR3 in DNA: TGTGCCAGCAGCTTGACTAGCGGGGACCCGACAGATACGCAGTATTTT. The full variable domain, rest sourced from reference TRBV7-2 and TRBJ2-3, is GAGVSQSPSNKVTEKGKDVELRCDPISGHTALYWYRQSLGQGLEFLIYFQGNSAPDKSGLPSDRFSAERTGGSVSTLTIQRTQQEDSAVYLCASSLTSGDPTDTQYFGPGTRLTVL.

This sequence joins TRBV6-2 or TRBV6-3 and TRBJ1-5; D might be TRBD1 (5 bases). This CDR3 has 15 residues. Trimming shortened V by 5 bases and J by 1 base, and 12 bases separated the two germline ends. The V gene's germline CDR1 is MNHEY and CDR2 SVGEGT. The CDR3: CASSPPDRSNQPQHF. CDR3 in DNA: TGTGCCAGCAGTCCTCCCGACAGAAGCAATCAGCCCCAGCATTTT.

A remark on this clonotype: The junction departs from the called germline gene at one end, perhaps through a read error. The chain is built from TRBV29-1 and TRBJ2-3; D may be TRBD1 (5 bases). Per the germline V gene, CDR1 is SQVTM and CDR2 is ANQGSEA. The CDR3 consists of 14 residues. CDR3 region: CSVEAGFIAETQYF. The DNA of the CDR3 is TGCAGCGTTGAGGCAGGGTTCATAGCAGAGACGCAGTATTTT.

The chain is built from TRBV28 and TRBJ2-2, with TRBD2 as a possible D gene (7 bases). V was pared by 3 bases and J by 4 bases, with 18 bases between. Germline CDR1 MDHEN, CDR2 SYDVKM. This CDR3 has 17 amino acids. The CDR3 nucleotides are TGTGCCAGCAGTTTGGGACCCAGGGGACTAATCACCGGGGAGCTGTTTTTT. Translating gives CASSLGPRGLITGELFF.

On this clonotype: This may be a read error: a much more frequent sequence differs by one nucleotide. V usage is TRBV7-9 and J usage is TRBJ2-7; D is possibly TRBD1 (5 bases). Germline CDR1 and CDR2: SEHNR and FQNEAQ (reference sequence). Trimming cost V 5 bases and J 0 bases, with 17 bases left between them. This CDR3 contains 16 residues. CDR3 residues: CASSQARTPSSYEQYF. CDR3 coding DNA: TGTGCCAGCAGCCAGGCGAGGACACCGAGCTCCTACGAGCAGTACTTC.

For this clonotype: A much larger clone lies a single base off, so this may be a read error. V is TRBV6-5 and J is TRBJ1-1; a weak D match, TRBD1 (5 bases). Germline lookup yields CDR1 MNHEY and CDR2 SVGAGI. Trimming removed 8 bases from V and 5 bases from J, with 15 bases in between. The CDR3 is 13 amino acids. This chain's CDR3 is CASGADEITEAFF. For the CDR3, the DNA is TGTGCCAGCGGGGCCGATGAGATTACTGAAGCTTTCTTT.

The chain uses TRBV4-3 and TRBJ1-5; D gene unclear. Trimming stripped 0 bases from V and 3 bases from J, with 9 bases between. The germline gives CDR1 LGHNA, CDR2 YSLEER. The CDR3 has 15 residues. The CDR3 sequence is CASSQEWQDNQPQHF. The CDR3 nucleotides read TGCGCCAGCAGCCAAGAATGGCAGGACAATCAGCCCCAGCATTTT.

The CDR3 DNA is TGCGCCAGCAGCCAAGATGAGGGGATTAACACTGAAGCTTTCTTT. This sequence encodes CASSQDEGINTEAFF. The chain is built from TRBV4-1 and TRBJ1-1, with TRBD1 as a possible D gene (5 bases). Trimming stripped 0 bases from V and 2 bases from J, with 10 bases between. CDR1 is MGHRA and CDR2 is YSYEKL in the germline V gene. The CDR3 sequence is 15 residues long.